The present entry profiles one T cell receptor beta chain with its context. The timepoints at which blood was sampled were baseline, cycle 4 day 1, and cycle 7 day 1. TCRdb's copy holds only in-frame clones and misses some; the assay was immunoSEQ multiplex PCR. The sample shows about 50,000 clones, approximately 88% of them seen only once. The data stem from a study of OX40 agonist ivuxolimab in advanced cancers. About the study: Patients received ivuxolimab, an intravenous treatment, every 2 weeks at 0.01 to 10 mg/kg. Dose-escalation subjects each had hepatocellular carcinoma, melanoma, renal cell or head and neck cancer.

The CDR3 runs to 15 residues. V was pared by 2 bases and J by 5 bases, with 15 bases between. From germline, CDR1 is MNHEY and CDR2 SVGAGI. The input for sequencing was CD4+ or CD8+ T cells sorted from blood, taken in a trial of the OX40 agonist ivuxolimab. The receptor was derived from an adult with an advanced solid tumor such as melanoma, head and neck, liver or kidney cancer. V usage is TRBV6-5 and J usage is TRBJ2-5; D remains ambiguous. For the CDR3, the DNA is TGTGCCAGCAGTTACGTAGGTTTTGGATGGGAGACCCAGTACTTC. It yields the protein CASSYVGFGWETQYF.